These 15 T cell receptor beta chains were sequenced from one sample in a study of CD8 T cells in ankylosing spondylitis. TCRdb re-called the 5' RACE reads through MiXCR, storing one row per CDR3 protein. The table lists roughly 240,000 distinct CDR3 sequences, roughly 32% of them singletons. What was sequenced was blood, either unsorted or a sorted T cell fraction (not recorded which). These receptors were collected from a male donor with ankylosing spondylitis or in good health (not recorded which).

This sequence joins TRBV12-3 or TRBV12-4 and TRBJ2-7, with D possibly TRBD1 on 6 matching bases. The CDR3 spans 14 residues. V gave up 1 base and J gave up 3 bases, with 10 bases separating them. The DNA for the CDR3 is TGTGCCAGCAGTTTAGGAGGACAGTACTACGAGCAGTACTTC. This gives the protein CASSLGGQYYEQYF.

In DNA, the CDR3 is TGCGCCAGCAGCTTGGCGGCCGCTTACTACGAGCAGTACTTC. Amino acids: CASSLAAAYYEQYF. The gene calls are TRBV5-1 and TRBJ2-7, with no clear D. V shed 0 bases and J shed 3 bases, with 10 bases lying between them. This CDR3 region has 14 residues. CDR1 SGHRS and CDR2 YFSETQ come from the germline V gene.

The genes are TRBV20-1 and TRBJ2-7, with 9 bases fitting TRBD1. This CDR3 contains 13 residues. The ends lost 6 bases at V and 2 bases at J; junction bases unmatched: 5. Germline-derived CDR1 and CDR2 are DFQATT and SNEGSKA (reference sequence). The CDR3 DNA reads TGCAGTGCCACGGGACAGGGACCCTACGAGCAGTACTTC. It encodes CSATGQGPYEQYF.

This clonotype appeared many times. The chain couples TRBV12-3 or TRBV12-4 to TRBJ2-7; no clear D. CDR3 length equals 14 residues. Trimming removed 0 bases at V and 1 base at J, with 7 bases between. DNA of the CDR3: TGTGCCAGCAGTTTAGCGCTGACTTCCTACGAGCAGTACTTC. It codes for CASSLALTSYEQYF.

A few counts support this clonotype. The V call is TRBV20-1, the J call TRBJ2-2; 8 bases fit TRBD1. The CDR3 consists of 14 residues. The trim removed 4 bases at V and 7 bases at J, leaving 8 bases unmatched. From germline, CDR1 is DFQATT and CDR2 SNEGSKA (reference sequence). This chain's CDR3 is CSAKEQGGVGELFF. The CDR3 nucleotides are TGCAGTGCTAAGGAACAGGGGGGTGTCGGGGAGCTGTTTTTT.

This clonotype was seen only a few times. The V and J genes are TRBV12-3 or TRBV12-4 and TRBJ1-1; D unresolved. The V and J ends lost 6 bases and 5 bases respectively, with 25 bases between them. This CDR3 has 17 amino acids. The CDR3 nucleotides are TGTGCCAGCAGCCTTTCGTTGTGGTTGGGTTTGGGGACTGAAGCTTTCTTT. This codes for CASSLSLWLGLGTEAFF.

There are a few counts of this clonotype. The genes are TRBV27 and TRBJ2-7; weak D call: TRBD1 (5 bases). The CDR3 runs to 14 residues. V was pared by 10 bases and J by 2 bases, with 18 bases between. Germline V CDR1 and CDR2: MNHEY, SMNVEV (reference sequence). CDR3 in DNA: TGTGCCACCCAACAGCTTACAGGAGCCTACGAGCAGTACTTC. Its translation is CATQQLTGAYEQYF.

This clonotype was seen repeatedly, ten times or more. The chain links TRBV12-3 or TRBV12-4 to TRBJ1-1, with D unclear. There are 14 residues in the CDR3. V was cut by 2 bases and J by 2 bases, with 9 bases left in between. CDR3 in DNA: TGTGCCAGCAGTTTAATTACCGCCAACACTGAAGCTTTCTTT. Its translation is CASSLITANTEAFF.

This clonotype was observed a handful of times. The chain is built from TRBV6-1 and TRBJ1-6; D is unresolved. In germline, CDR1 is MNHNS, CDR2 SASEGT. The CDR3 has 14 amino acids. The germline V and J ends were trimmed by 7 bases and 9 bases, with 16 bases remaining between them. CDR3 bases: TGTGCCAGCACCTCAGGCCGAGGGTTTTCACCCCTCCACTTT. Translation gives CASTSGRGFSPLHF.

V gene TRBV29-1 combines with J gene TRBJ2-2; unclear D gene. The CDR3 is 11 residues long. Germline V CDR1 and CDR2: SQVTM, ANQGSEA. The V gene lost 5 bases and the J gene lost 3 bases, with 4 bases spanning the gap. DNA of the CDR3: TGCAGCGTTCTTGACACCGGGGAGCTGTTTTTT. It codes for CSVLDTGELFF.

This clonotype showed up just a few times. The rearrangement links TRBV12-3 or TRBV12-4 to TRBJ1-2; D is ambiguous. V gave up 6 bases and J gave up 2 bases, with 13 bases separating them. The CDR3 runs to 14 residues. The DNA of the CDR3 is TGTGCCAGCAGCGCCCACCCTCGAAACTATGGCTACACCTTC. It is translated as CASSAHPRNYGYTF.

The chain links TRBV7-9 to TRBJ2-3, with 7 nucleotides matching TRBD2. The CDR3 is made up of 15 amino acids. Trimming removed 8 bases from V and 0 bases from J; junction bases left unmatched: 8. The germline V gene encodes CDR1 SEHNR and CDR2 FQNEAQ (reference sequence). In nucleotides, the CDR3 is TGTGCCAGCGGAACGAGCGGGGCTAGCACAGATACGCAGTATTTT. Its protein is CASGTSGASTDTQYF. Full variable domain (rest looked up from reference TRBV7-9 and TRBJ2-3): DTGVSQNPRHKITKRGQNVTFRCDPISEHNRLYWYRQTLGQGPEFLTYFQNEAQLEKSRLLSDRFSAERPKGSFSTLEIQRTEQGDSAMYLCASGTSGASTDTQYFGPGTRLTVL.

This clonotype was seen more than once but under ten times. This CDR3 is CSASSAGRAANEQFF. CDR3 DNA: TGCAGTGCTAGTTCCGCCGGCCGCGCAGCCAATGAGCAGTTCTTC. This chain connects TRBV20-1 to TRBJ2-1; D is ambiguous. CDR3 size: 15 residues. The germline V and J ends were trimmed by 3 bases and 6 bases, with 18 bases remaining between them. CDR1 and CDR2 (germline): DFQATT, SNEGSKA (reference sequence).

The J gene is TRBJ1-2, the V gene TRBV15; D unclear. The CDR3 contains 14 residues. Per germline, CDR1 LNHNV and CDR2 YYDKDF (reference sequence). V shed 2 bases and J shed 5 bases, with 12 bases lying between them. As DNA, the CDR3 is TGTGCCACCAGCAGACCCGCTGACCAGTATGGCTACACCTTC. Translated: CATSRPADQYGYTF.

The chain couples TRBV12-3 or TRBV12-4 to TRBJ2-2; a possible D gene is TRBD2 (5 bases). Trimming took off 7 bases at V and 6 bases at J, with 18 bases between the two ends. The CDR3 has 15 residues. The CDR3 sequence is CASTELVRVPGELFF. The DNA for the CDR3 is TGTGCCAGCACCGAACTAGTTCGAGTCCCCGGGGAGCTGTTTTTT.